The table lists the clone carrying this TCR beta chain with many counts. This sample was included in a study of T cells in Graves' hyperthyroidism and ophthalmopathy. Overall study: Peripheral blood was secured at the point of initial diagnosis, before any treatment.

Trimming removed 1 base at V and 4 bases at J, with 7 bases between. Germline CDR1 and CDR2: SGHTA and FQGNSA. The CDR3 length is 13 residues. Template material for amplifying TCR beta CDR3 regions consisted of RNA transcripts. Primed by the HTBI set, a first-round RT-PCR was run on the TCR CDR3. MiXCR, applied by TCRdb to the multiplex PCR reads, yields one record per CDR3 protein. The top ten clones hold 31% of a sample with 700,000 to 850,000 distinct CDR3 sequences, under 45% of them seen once. Diagnostic assessment was based on clinical symptoms, serum thyroxine and TRAb, thyroid ultrasound and orbital computed tomography. Extraction of PBMCs used 9 to 10 ml of fresh peripheral blood.

Source material: blood. This sequence joins TRBV7-2 and TRBJ1-2, with D unclear. This TCR came from a woman aged 40 to 50 with Graves' hyperthyroidism. The CDR3 is CASSLERFYGYTF. The CDR3 nucleotides read TGTGCCAGCAGCTTAGAACGGTTCTATGGCTACACCTTC. The variable domain in full, with the rest retrieved from reference TRBV7-2 and TRBJ1-2, is GAGVSQSPSNKVTEKGKDVELRCDPISGHTALYWYRQSLGQGLEFLIYFQGNSAPDKSGLPSDRFSAERTGGSVSTLTIQRTQQEDSAVYLCASSLERFYGYTFGSGTRLTVV.